The entry below gives a single T cell receptor (beta chain) sequence along with its context. Profiling relied on immunoSEQ multiplex PCR, and the TCRdb table lists in-frame clones only, not all of them. There are about 66,000 clones in the sample; more than 75% occur only once, and approximately 15% lies in the top ten. This entry belongs to a study of T cell responses to AZD1222 COVID-19 vaccine. Study context: Second doses at about 4 or about 12 weeks were pooled.

This material consisted of peripheral blood, taken on day 0 of AZD1222 vaccination. The clonotype was recovered from an adult in good health.

CDR3 region: CATSRDLGTDTQYF. The CDR3 DNA is TGTGCCACCAGCAGAGATCTGGGCACAGATACGCAGTATTTT. The V gene is TRBV15, the J gene TRBJ2-3; no definite D call. Germline CDR1 and CDR2: LNHNV and YYDKDF (reference sequence). Between the trimmed V and J ends, which lost 0 bases and 1 base, there was a span of 5 bases. The CDR3 is 14 residues long. Together with reference TRBV15 and TRBJ2-3, the CDR3 gives the full variable domain: DAMVIQNPRYQVTQFGKPVTLSCSQTLNHNVMYWYQQKSSQAPKLLFHYYDKDFNNEADTPDNFQSRRPNTSFCFLDIRSPGLGDTAMYLCATSRDLGTDTQYFGPGTRLTVL.